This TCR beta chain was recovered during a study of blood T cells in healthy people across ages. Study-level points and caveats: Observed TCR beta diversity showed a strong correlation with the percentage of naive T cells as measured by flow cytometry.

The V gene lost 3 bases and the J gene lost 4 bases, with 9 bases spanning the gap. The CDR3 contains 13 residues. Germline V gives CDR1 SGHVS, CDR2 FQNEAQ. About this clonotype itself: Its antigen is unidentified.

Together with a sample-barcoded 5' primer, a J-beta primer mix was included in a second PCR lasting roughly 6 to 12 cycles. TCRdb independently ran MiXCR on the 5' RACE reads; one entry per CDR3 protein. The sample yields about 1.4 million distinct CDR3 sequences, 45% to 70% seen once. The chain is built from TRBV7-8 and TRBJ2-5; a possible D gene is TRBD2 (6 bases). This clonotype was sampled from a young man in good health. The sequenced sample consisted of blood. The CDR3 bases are TGTGCCAGCAGCTTGCCCGGGGGAGAGACCCAGTACTTC. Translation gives CASSLPGGETQYF. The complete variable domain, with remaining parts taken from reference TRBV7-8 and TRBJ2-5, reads GAGVSQSPRYKVAKRGQDVALRCDPISGHVSLFWYQQALGQGPEFLTYFQNEAQLDKSGLPSDRFFAERPEGSVSTLKIQRTQQEDSAVYLCASSLPGGETQYFGPGTRLLVL.